The 21 T cell receptor beta chains reported below all come from one sample, sequenced in a study of cytomegalovirus exposure and HLA in healthy donors. Sequenced by immunoSEQ multiplex PCR; TCRdb stores in-frame clones only, minus some. The data hold 200,000 to 300,000 clones, with approximately 84% observed a single time. The source material was PBMCs. The receptors originated from a woman between 25 and 40 years old in good health and CMV-seropositive.

The chain combines TRBV5-4 with TRBJ2-5; 7 nucleotides match TRBD2. J lost 4 bases, V lost 0 bases, and 6 bases had no gene match. CDR3 length: 15 amino acids. Germline lookup yields CDR1 SGHNT and CDR2 YYREEE (reference sequence). The CDR3, as DNA: TGTGCCAGCAGCTTGGCCACTAGCGAAACAGAGACCCAGTACTTC. This sequence encodes CASSLATSETETQYF.

This clone was detected a few times. The CDR3 spells CASSPYGLAEGKGYEQYF. In nucleotides, the CDR3 is TGTGCCAGCTCTCCCTACGGACTAGCGGAGGGCAAAGGCTACGAGCAGTACTTC. The chain combines TRBV18 with TRBJ2-7; 10 positions agree with TRBD2. Germline V gives CDR1 KGHSH, CDR2 LQKENI. This CDR3 contains 18 residues. The J segment lost 3 bases and the V segment lost 6 bases, leaving 17 bases of the junction unmatched.

The chain carries TRBV7-9 and TRBJ2-5; 7 bases align to TRBD2. The CDR3 sequence is 16 residues long. The V and J ends lost 2 bases and 5 bases, in that order; junction bases with no gene match: 11. Per the germline V gene, CDR1 is SEHNR and CDR2 is FQNEAQ (reference sequence). The CDR3 protein is CASSLSGRGGTETQYF. For the CDR3, the DNA is TGTGCCAGCAGCTTAAGTGGTAGGGGAGGGACTGAGACCCAGTACTTC.

The genes are TRBV23-1 and TRBJ2-7; D possibly corresponds to TRBD2 (6 bases). TRBV23-1 is an ORF for which the function is uncertain. V was cut by 9 bases and J by 5 bases, with 29 bases left in between. The CDR3 length is 17 residues. DNA for the CDR3: TGCGCCAGTCACCCCAACCCCGGGGGAGCATCGGAGGACGAGCAGTACTTC. Its protein product is CASHPNPGGASEDEQYF.

V gene TRBV20-1 combines with J gene TRBJ2-7; D is possibly TRBD2 (5 bases). Per germline, CDR1 DFQATT and CDR2 SNEGSKA (reference sequence). Trimming removed 7 bases from V and 3 bases from J, with 10 bases in between. The CDR3 covers 11 residues. The CDR3 DNA is TGCAGTGTTTCTGCGGGCTACGAGCAGTACTTC. Its translation is CSVSAGYEQYF.

The chain joins TRBV5-1 to TRBJ2-2, with D tentatively TRBD1 (6 bases). This CDR3 has 16 residues. Germline V lookup: CDR1 SGHRS, CDR2 YFSETQ. V was trimmed by 4 bases and J by 0 bases, leaving 13 bases between them. The CDR3 spells CASSTQGDTNTGELFF. The CDR3 nucleotides are TGCGCCAGCAGCACACAGGGCGACACGAACACCGGGGAGCTGTTTTTT.

This rearrangement joins TRBV21-1 to TRBJ2-7; TRBD1, the table's D call, was not compared with the DNA. TRBV21-1 is deemed a pseudogene. The CDR3 extends over 16 amino acids. CDR3 DNA sequence: TGTGCCAGCAGCTCAGAGGGGGTTTTAATCGACGAGGAGCAGTACTTC. It yields the protein CASSSEGVLIDEEQYF.

The rearrangement links TRBV7-9 to TRBJ2-3; TRBD2 matches at 11 bases. CDR1 is SEHNR and CDR2 is FQNEAQ in the germline V gene (reference sequence). V lost 4 bases, J lost 0 bases, and 9 bases stayed unmatched. There are 18 residues in the CDR3. CDR3 in amino acids: CASSSALAGGVSTDTQYF. CDR3 sequence (DNA): TGTGCCAGCAGCTCCGCATTAGCGGGAGGGGTTAGCACAGATACGCAGTATTTT. The full variable domain, in which reference TRBV7-9 and TRBJ2-3 provide the parts outside the CDR3, is DTGVSQNPRHKITKRGQNVTFRCDPISEHNRLYWYRQTLGQGPEFLTYFQNEAQLEKSRLLSDRFSAERPKGSFSTLEIQRTEQGDSAMYLCASSSALAGGVSTDTQYFGPGTRLTVL.

V and J are TRBV21-1 and TRBJ1-2; the D call in the table, TRBD1, was not verified against the DNA. TRBV21-1 is described as a pseudogene. This CDR3 spans 14 amino acids. The CDR3 loop is CASSTLDRVAGYTF. Written as DNA, the CDR3 is TGTGCCAGCAGCACTCTGGACAGGGTGGCTGGCTACACCTTC.

CDR3 region: CAWSHDRVNTEAFF. The CDR3 DNA reads TGTGCCTGGAGTCATGATCGAGTGAACACTGAAGCTTTCTTT. This chain joins TRBV30 and TRBJ1-1; D unresolved. The CDR3 consists of 14 residues. Germline V gene data show CDR1 as GTSNPN and CDR2 as SVGIG (reference sequence). The ends were cut back, 2 bases at V and 0 bases at J, with 10 bases in the middle.

This chain connects TRBV5-4 to TRBJ2-3, with 12 bases fitting TRBD2. With 2 bases clipped from V and 4 bases from J, the junction kept 8 bases outside the gene matches. CDR1 is SGHNT and CDR2 is YYREEE in the germline V gene (reference sequence). This CDR3 has 17 residues. CDR3 amino acids: CASSLRTSGVWADTQYF. In DNA, the CDR3 is TGTGCCAGCAGCTTAAGGACTAGCGGGGTGTGGGCAGATACGCAGTATTTT.

The J gene is TRBJ2-2, the V gene TRBV6-5; unclear D gene. The CDR3 loop spans 14 amino acids. CDR1 MNHEY and CDR2 SVGAGI come from the germline V gene. V was shortened by 0 bases and J by 7 bases, with 9 bases between the two germline ends. The CDR3 spells CASSYSDQVGELFF. The CDR3 coding sequence is TGTGCCAGCAGTTACTCGGATCAGGTCGGGGAGCTGTTTTTT.

The chain links TRBV10-3 to TRBJ2-1; 10 bases are shared with TRBD2. The CDR3 length is 16 residues. Trimming took 5 bases from V and 7 from J; bases not matched to a gene: 11. The germline gives CDR1 ENHRY, CDR2 SYGVKD. CDR3 coding DNA: TGTGCCATCAGTCTCTGGACTAGCGGCGATGGGAATGAGCAGTTCTTC. It translates to CAISLWTSGDGNEQFF.

The chain joins TRBV14 to TRBJ1-3; D unresolved. V lost 0 bases to trimming and J lost 2 bases, with 14 bases between them. This CDR3 contains 17 residues. CDR1 is SGHDN and CDR2 is FVKESK in the germline V gene. CDR3 nucleotide sequence: TGTGCCAGCAGCCAAGATCTGGGTCAGGCCCCTGGAAACACCATATATTTT. Protein product: CASSQDLGQAPGNTIYF.

The chain couples TRBV21-1 to TRBJ2-7; the table's D call TRBD2 went unverified against the DNA. TRBV21-1 is a pseudogene locus. This CDR3 has 17 amino acids. The CDR3 region has the DNA TGTGCCAGGGGACAGGGGGCTCTAGCGGGGGCCTTCTACGAGCAGTACTTC. Protein product: CARGQGALAGAFYEQYF.

This clone was recorded once. This rearrangement joins TRBV13 to TRBJ1-2, with TRBD1 identical over 8 bases. The CDR3 contains 13 residues. J gave up 0 bases and V 10 bases, and 4 bases lay outside the gene matches. Germline CDR1 and CDR2: PRHDT and FYEKMQ (reference sequence). Here the CDR3 reads CAIGQGPNYGYTF. DNA for the CDR3: TGTGCCATTGGACAGGGCCCTAACTATGGCTACACCTTC.

The chain carries TRBV27 and TRBJ2-1; perhaps TRBD1 as D (5 bases). From germline, CDR1 is MNHEY and CDR2 SMNVEV (reference sequence). Trimming stripped 2 bases from V and 4 bases from J, with 12 bases between. The CDR3 contains 15 residues. Here the CDR3 DNA reads TGTGCCAGCAGTTTAACGGGTAGGGGTTACAATGAGCAGTTCTTC. Amino acid sequence: CASSLTGRGYNEQFF.

The sample holds a few counts of this clone. The V and J genes are TRBV21-1 and TRBJ2-7; the listed D gene, TRBD1, was not tested against the DNA. TRBV21-1 corresponds to a pseudogene. The CDR3 loop spans 13 amino acids. Here the CDR3 reads CASRGQGPYEQYF. The DNA of the CDR3 is TGTGCCAGCCGAGGACAGGGCCCCTACGAGCAGTACTTC.

This rearrangement joins TRBV6-4 to TRBJ2-7; the match to TRBD2 covers 13 bases. Germline trimming cut 5 bases from V and 7 bases from J; bases unmatched to any gene: 8. CDR3 size: 15 residues. Germline CDR1 reads MRHNA; CDR2 reads SNTAGT. Here the CDR3 reads CASSLGTSGINEQYF. CDR3 DNA sequence: TGTGCCAGCAGTCTCGGGACTAGCGGGATAAATGAGCAGTACTTC.

The chain combines TRBV21-1 with TRBJ1-2. TRBV21-1 is deemed a pseudogene. This CDR3 has 17 residues. The chain's CDR3 is CASTQSTGRGSNYGYTF. The CDR3 DNA is TGTGCCAGCACCCAAAGCACAGGGCGGGGGTCTAACTATGGCTACACCTTC.

CDR3 sequence: CASSLESGGPKNEQFF. Here the CDR3 DNA reads TGTGCCAGCAGCTTGGAATCGGGAGGGCCGAAGAATGAGCAGTTCTTC. The chain couples TRBV5-4 to TRBJ2-1, with 8 bases matching TRBD2. The germline CDR1 and CDR2 sequences are SGHNT and YYREEE (reference sequence). V was pared by 0 bases and J by 7 bases, with 9 bases of the junction left unmatched. The CDR3 contains 16 residues.